The 18 T cell receptor beta chains below were found in one sample sequenced in a study of control samples from healthy donors and cancer patients. The data were produced by immunoSEQ multiplex PCR, yet TCRdb's version contains in-frame clones alone and is incomplete. The table shows 170,000 or so clones, with about 93% occurring only once. Sample: blood. These TCRs come from a man aged 18 to 35 in good health.

This clone was seen only once. The V gene is TRBV5-6, the J gene TRBJ2-2, with 7 bases that match TRBD1. V lost 4 bases to trimming and J lost 3 bases; unmatched junction nucleotides: 6. CDR3 size: 15 residues. Germline assignment: CDR1 SGHDT and CDR2 YYEEEE. CDR3 amino acids: CASSLDRVYTGELFF. The CDR3 region has the DNA TGTGCCAGCAGCCTCGACAGGGTTTACACCGGGGAGCTGTTTTTT. Filled out from reference TRBV5-6 and TRBJ2-2, the complete variable domain reads DAGVTQSPTHLIKTRGQQVTLRCSPKSGHDTVSWYQQALGQGPQFIFQYYEEEERQRGNFPDRFSGHQFPNYSSELNVNALLLGDSALYLCASSLDRVYTGELFFGEGSRLTVL.

The rearrangement links TRBV29-1 to TRBJ1-2; a weak D match, TRBD1 (5 bases). The germline CDR1 and CDR2 sequences are SQVTM and ANQGSEA. CDR3 length equals 13 residues. V lost 3 bases and J 1 base, leaving 9 bases between the germline ends. The CDR3 nucleotides read TGCAGCGTTGACGGGGGACTTAACTATGGCTACACCTTC. Amino acid sequence: CSVDGGLNYGYTF.

The J gene is TRBJ2-3, the V gene TRBV4-1; 10 bases line up with TRBD2. The CDR3 runs 17 residues. V gave up 1 base and J gave up 4 bases; unmatched junction bases: 8. Germline values: CDR1 MGHRA, CDR2 YSYEKL. The DNA of the CDR3 is TGCGCCAGCAGCCAAGTTCCCAGCGGGGGGGCCGCAGATACGCAGTATTTT. The encoded protein is CASSQVPSGGAADTQYF.

This chain links TRBV5-1 with TRBJ2-3; TRBD1 or TRBD2 may be the D gene (5 bases each). This CDR3 has 17 amino acids. Germline V gene lookup returns CDR1 SGHRS and CDR2 YFSETQ. V shed 3 bases and J shed 3 bases, with 20 bases lying between them. The CDR3 region is CASSSSPPGRATDTQYF. CDR3 coding DNA: TGCGCCAGCAGCTCGAGTCCACCGGGACGGGCGACAGATACGCAGTATTTT.

V usage is TRBV19 and J usage is TRBJ2-7; D is possibly TRBD1 (5 bases). The CDR3 spans 15 residues. The V gene's germline CDR1 is LNHDA and CDR2 SQIVND (reference sequence). V was cut by 6 bases and J by 0 bases, with 15 bases left in between. CDR3 loop: CASRKGQLSSYEQYF. CDR3 bases: TGTGCCAGTAGGAAGGGGCAGTTGAGCTCCTACGAGCAGTACTTC.

The chain has TRBV7-3 and TRBJ1-3; D ambiguous. CDR3 length: 16 amino acids. The germline CDR1 and CDR2 sequences are SGHTA and FQGTGA. Trimming cost V 0 bases and J 0 bases, with 9 bases left between them. CDR3 DNA sequence: TGTGCCAGCAGCTTAACGGCATTCGGCTCTGGAAACACCATATATTTT. Amino acids: CASSLTAFGSGNTIYF.

The V call is TRBV6-1, the J call TRBJ2-2; 10 bases match TRBD1. The germline V gene has CDR1 MNHNS and CDR2 SASEGT. The CDR3 spans 15 residues. The J segment lost 6 bases and the V segment lost 3 bases, leaving 4 bases of the junction unmatched. The CDR3 region is CASSDRDRGAGELFF. The CDR3 DNA sequence: TGTGCCAGCAGTGACCGGGACAGGGGAGCCGGGGAGCTGTTTTTT.

The chain joins TRBV19 to TRBJ1-5; no firm D call. This CDR3 is built from 13 residues. The germline V and J ends were trimmed by 4 bases and 5 bases, with 9 bases remaining between them. Germline V lookup: CDR1 LNHDA, CDR2 SQIVND (reference sequence). CDR3 in DNA: TGTGCCAGTAGTAAGAACGGAGATCAGCCCCAGCATTTT. Amino acids: CASSKNGDQPQHF. The variable domain in full, completed from reference TRBV19 and TRBJ1-5, reads DGGITQSPKYLFRKEGQNVTLSCEQNLNHDAMYWYRQDPGQGLRLIYYSQIVNDFQKGDIAEGYSVSREKKESFPLTVTSAQKNPTAFYLCASSKNGDQPQHFGDGTRLSIL.

The chain joins TRBV7-8 to TRBJ1-2, with D tentatively TRBD1 (6 bases). V was cut by 0 bases and J by 4 bases, with 15 bases left in between. This CDR3 comprises 16 residues. CDR1 is SGHVS and CDR2 is FQNEAQ in the germline V gene. The CDR3 loop reads CASSLAGAGGGYGYTF. The DNA of the CDR3 is TGTGCCAGCAGCTTAGCGGGGGCGGGGGGCGGCTATGGCTACACCTTC. Based on the CDR3 plus reference TRBV7-8 and TRBJ1-2, the full variable domain is GAGVSQSPRYKVAKRGQDVALRCDPISGHVSLFWYQQALGQGPEFLTYFQNEAQLDKSGLPSDRFFAERPEGSVSTLKIQRTQQEDSAVYLCASSLAGAGGGYGYTFGSGTRLTVV.

The J gene is TRBJ1-5, the V gene TRBV2; D call uncertain. The germline V and J ends were trimmed by 6 bases and 9 bases, with 15 bases remaining between them. Germline CDR1 reads SNHLY; CDR2 reads FYNNEI. CDR3 length: 13 amino acids. The CDR3 DNA reads TGTGCCAGCAGCCCCCGACTCGTTGGGCCCCAGCATTTT. Amino acids: CASSPRLVGPQHF.

The V call is TRBV13, the J call TRBJ1-3; D uncertain. In germline, CDR1 is PRHDT, CDR2 FYEKMQ (reference sequence). This CDR3 region has 12 residues. The V end lost 2 bases, the J end lost 3 bases, and 2 bases lay between the germline ends. CDR3 sequence (DNA): TGTGCCAGCAGCTTAAGTGGAAACACCATATATTTT. It encodes CASSLSGNTIYF.

This CDR3 is CASSPDGRTGAINEQFF. The CDR3 nucleotides are TGTGCCAGCAGCCCCGACGGTAGGACAGGGGCAATCAATGAGCAGTTCTTC. The chain couples TRBV27 to TRBJ2-1; 9 bases fit TRBD1. After removal of 6 bases from V and 6 bases from J, the junction contained 15 bases not matched to a gene. This CDR3 spans 17 amino acids. Germline loops: CDR1 MNHEY, CDR2 SMNVEV (reference sequence).

This clone has just one count. This chain connects TRBV30 to TRBJ2-1, with 8 nucleotides matching TRBD2. The V gene end was trimmed by 5 bases and the J gene end by 8 bases; junction bases not matched to a gene: 8. CDR3 length equals 13 residues. Per the germline V gene, CDR1 is GTSNPN and CDR2 is SVGIG (reference sequence). CDR3 in amino acids: CAWERGPRDEQFF. CDR3 nucleotide sequence: TGTGCCTGGGAGCGGGGGCCGAGGGATGAGCAGTTCTTC. Drawing the rest from reference TRBV30 and TRBJ2-1, the complete variable domain is SQTIHQWPATLVQPVGSPLSLECTVEGTSNPNLYWYRQAAGRGLQLLFYSVGIGQISSEVPQNLSASRPQDRQFILSSKKLLLSDSGFYLCAWERGPRDEQFFGPGTRLTVL.

The chain has TRBV30 and TRBJ2-1; TRBD2 is a possible D gene (6 bases). Germline lookup yields CDR1 GTSNPN and CDR2 SVGIG (reference sequence). The V gene lost 2 bases and the J gene lost 10 bases, with 9 bases spanning the gap. CDR3 length equals 11 residues. The CDR3 bases are TGTGCCTGGAGTCCTCTAGCGGAGCAGTTCTTC. Its translation is CAWSPLAEQFF.

The chain combines TRBV30 with TRBJ2-2, with D uncertain. Trimming left V 1 base short and J 1 base short, with 7 bases between. Germline V gene data show CDR1 as GTSNPN and CDR2 as SVGIG (reference sequence). The CDR3 covers 14 residues. The CDR3 DNA reads TGTGCCTGGAGTGAGGGTAGGAACACCGGGGAGCTGTTTTTT. It translates to CAWSEGRNTGELFF.

The chain uses TRBV19 and TRBJ2-1; no reliable D call. Germline V lookup: CDR1 LNHDA, CDR2 SQIVND (reference sequence). V shed 1 base and J shed 9 bases, with 16 bases lying between them. The CDR3 spans 15 residues. The CDR3 bases are TGTGCCAGTAGTATAGGGCAGGAATATTTCAGTGAGCAGTTCTTC. It specifies CASSIGQEYFSEQFF.

The chain recombines TRBV21-1 with TRBJ1-3. TRBV21-1 is labeled a pseudogene. The CDR3 sequence is 15 residues long. CDR3 nucleotide sequence: TGTGCCAGCAGCAAAGGAGGCTCCTCTGGAAACACCATATATTTT. It translates to CASSKGGSSGNTIYF.

This clone occurred once. The CDR3 DNA sequence: TGCGCCAGCAGCTTCGGGACAGACGGGGACATTCAGTACTTC. It yields the protein CASSFGTDGDIQYF. This chain uses TRBV5-1 with TRBJ2-4; 7 nucleotides agree with TRBD1. From germline, CDR1 is SGHRS and CDR2 YFSETQ. The CDR3 is made up of 14 amino acids. V lost 2 bases, J lost 8 bases, and 7 bases stayed unmatched.